Shown below are 18 T cell receptor beta chains from a single sample sequenced in a study of cytomegalovirus exposure and HLA in healthy donors (dated by TCRdb to 2016 to 2017). Library method: the immunoSEQ multiplex PCR assay. The multiplex PCR relied on a mix of 60 forward primers for TCR Vbeta segments and 13 reverse primers for TCR Jbeta segments. TCRdb mirrors the immuneACCESS table, restricted to in-frame sequences. Some clones are absent from its copies; in checked studies, under half trace to an unresolved V gene, and the reason for the others is unknown. Counted in this sample were about 110,000 clones; approximately 83% of them appeared once. The ten largest clones represent about 1.7% of the sample. The sample comprised PBMCs. These receptors were collected from a man aged 40-49 years in good health and CMV-seronegative.

This chain links TRBV29-1 with TRBJ2-7; D not certain. Trimming took 6 bases from V and 5 from J, leaving 14 bases between them. This CDR3 contains 12 residues. Per germline, CDR1 SQVTM and CDR2 ANQGSEA. As DNA, the CDR3 is TGCAGCGTGGGCCCGACCTTGGACGAGCAGTACTTC. Protein sequence: CSVGPTLDEQYF.

The rearrangement links TRBV2 to TRBJ1-2; the D is unclear. V lost 6 bases and J 3 bases, leaving 14 bases between the germline ends. Germline values: CDR1 SNHLY, CDR2 FYNNEI. This CDR3 spans 14 amino acids. The DNA for the CDR3 is TGTGCCAGCAGGGCGCCGCGGGGAGACTATGGCTACACCTTC. Protein sequence: CASRAPRGDYGYTF.

V usage is TRBV6-1 and J usage is TRBJ2-7; D unclear. The CDR3 extends over 13 amino acids. Trimming stripped 5 bases from V and 2 bases from J, with 10 bases between. CDR1 and CDR2 (germline): MNHNS, SASEGT. CDR3 region: CASSNLAAYEQYF. The DNA for the CDR3 is TGTGCCAGCAGTAACCTGGCGGCCTACGAGCAGTACTTC.

The chain has TRBV5-4 and TRBJ2-5; TRBD2 agrees at 10 bases. Trimming removed 3 bases from V and 10 bases from J; junction bases left unmatched: 18. Germline CDR1 is SGHNT and CDR2 is YYREEE (reference sequence). The CDR3 is 17 residues long. CDR3 sequence reads: CASSSSPASGGPRDQYF. The DNA for the CDR3 is TGTGCCAGCAGCTCGAGCCCGGCTAGCGGGGGCCCTCGGGACCAGTACTTC.

This chain connects TRBV5-4 to TRBJ1-1; 8 bases are shared with TRBD1. In germline, CDR1 is SGHNT, CDR2 YYREEE (reference sequence). The V and J ends lost 3 bases and 3 bases, in that order; junction bases with no gene match: 1. The CDR3 has 13 amino acids. Here the CDR3 reads CASSSQGDTEAFF. The CDR3 DNA follows: TGTGCCAGCAGCTCACAGGGGGACACTGAAGCTTTCTTT.

Worth noting for this clone: Other DNA sequences in this sample translate to the same CDR3. The chain carries TRBV2 and TRBJ1-2; TRBD1 might be the D (5 bases). Germline-derived CDR1 and CDR2 are SNHLY and FYNNEI. This CDR3 comprises 13 residues. Trimming removed 4 bases at V and 4 bases at J, with 10 bases between. The CDR3, as DNA: TGTGCCAGCAGTGCGGGGGGATCCTATGGCTACACCTTC. It translates to CASSAGGSYGYTF.

The chain links TRBV30 to TRBJ1-5; 8 nucleotides agree with TRBD1. Trimming cost V 3 bases and J 7 bases; bases outside gene matches: 5. CDR3 length equals 13 residues. Germline CDR1 and CDR2: GTSNPN and SVGIG (reference sequence). The DNA of the CDR3 is TGTGCCTGGAGCAGGGGGCTAGGGCAGCCCCAGCATTTT. It yields the protein CAWSRGLGQPQHF.

This clone was observed a few times. The chain employs TRBV19 and TRBJ2-2; 7 nucleotides agree with TRBD1. Germline CDR1 LNHDA, CDR2 SQIVND (reference sequence). The CDR3 extends over 15 amino acids. Unmatched junction bases numbered 11, after V lost 9 bases and J lost 4 bases. CDR3 in DNA: TGTGCCAGCGTCCCGGGACAGAGCTTCACCGGGGAGCTGTTTTTT. Protein product: CASVPGQSFTGELFF.

This chain links TRBV19 with TRBJ2-7; 8 nucleotides align to TRBD1. The V gene end was trimmed by 3 bases and the J gene end by 3 bases; junction bases not matched to a gene: 10. In germline, CDR1 is LNHDA, CDR2 SQIVND (reference sequence). This CDR3 comprises 16 residues. The CDR3, as DNA: TGTGCCAGTAGTATGGAACCAGGGGGCACGATCTACGAGCAGTACTTC. It specifies CASSMEPGGTIYEQYF.

This clone occurred once. The chain uses TRBV2 and TRBJ2-7, with TRBD2 as a possible D gene (5 bases). The CDR3 loop spans 12 amino acids. Germline-derived CDR1 and CDR2 are SNHLY and FYNNEI. V dropped 6 bases and J dropped 0 bases, with 6 bases sitting between them. CDR3 region: CASRGSSYEQYF. For the CDR3, the DNA is TGTGCCAGCAGAGGGAGCTCCTACGAGCAGTACTTC. Full variable domain (outside the CDR3, taken from reference TRBV2 and TRBJ2-7): EPEVTQTPSHQVTQMGQEVILRCVPISNHLYFYWYRQILGQKVEFLVSFYNNEISEKSEIFDDQFSVERPDGSNFTLKIRSTKLEDSAMYFCASRGSSYEQYFGPGTRLTVT.

This clone was recorded once. The rearrangement uses TRBV7-2 and TRBJ2-3; 10 bases map to TRBD2. Trimming removed 4 bases from V and 3 bases from J; junction bases left unmatched: 4. Germline assignment: CDR1 SGHTA and CDR2 FQGNSA. The CDR3 length is 15 residues. CDR3 amino acids: CASSSTSGVTDTQYF. The CDR3 bases are TGTGCCAGCAGCTCCACTAGCGGGGTAACAGATACGCAGTATTTT.

CDR3 residues: CASSLGTGYTEAFF. Here the CDR3 DNA reads TGTGCCAGCAGTTTAGGGACAGGGTACACTGAAGCTTTCTTT. This chain links TRBV27 with TRBJ1-1, with 9 nucleotides matching TRBD1. V lost 2 bases to trimming and J lost 3 bases; unmatched junction nucleotides: 1. Germline CDR1 reads MNHEY; CDR2 reads SMNVEV (reference sequence). There are 14 residues in the CDR3.

This chain uses TRBV2 with TRBJ2-5; 8 positions agree with TRBD1. This CDR3 spans 14 amino acids. Germline trimming cut 5 bases from V and 4 bases from J; bases unmatched to any gene: 6. Germline assignment: CDR1 SNHLY and CDR2 FYNNEI. CDR3 coding DNA: TGTGCCAGCAGTAAGGACAGGGCCACAGAGACCCAGTACTTC. Translation gives CASSKDRATETQYF.

The gene calls are TRBV28 and TRBJ1-5; D unresolved. Germline CDR1 reads MDHEN; CDR2 reads SYDVKM. The CDR3 consists of 14 residues. Deletions cut 3 bases from V and 1 base from J, with 7 bases between. This CDR3 is CASSFSGSNQPQHF. CDR3 DNA: TGTGCCAGCAGTTTTAGCGGAAGCAATCAGCCCCAGCATTTT.

This chain connects TRBV5-1 to TRBJ1-2; D is possibly TRBD1 (6 bases). The germline gives CDR1 SGHRS, CDR2 YFSETQ. The V end lost 4 bases, the J end lost 6 bases, and 10 bases lay between the germline ends. The CDR3 consists of 12 residues. CDR3 nucleotide sequence: TGCGCCAGCAGCCCTGACAGGCATGGCTACACCTTC. It translates to CASSPDRHGYTF.

This chain uses TRBV7-9 with TRBJ1-6; TRBD1 agrees at 7 bases. The germline gives CDR1 SEHNR, CDR2 FQNEAQ (reference sequence). This CDR3 comprises 16 residues. Trimming removed 0 bases from V and 10 bases from J; junction bases left unmatched: 9. The CDR3 DNA sequence: TGTGCCAGCAGCTTAGCGCTAGTGCAGGGGGACTCACCCCTCCACTTT. Its protein is CASSLALVQGDSPLHF.

J is TRBJ1-1 and V is TRBV6-6, with 10 positions matching TRBD1. Looked up from germline, CDR1 is MNHNY and CDR2 is SVGAGI (reference sequence). This CDR3 is 16 amino acids long. Germline trimming cut 7 bases from V and 4 bases from J; bases unmatched to any gene: 12. CDR3 nucleotides: TGTGCCAGCAACAATAGACCGGGACAGGGGTTCACTGAAGCTTTCTTT. Protein product: CASNNRPGQGFTEAFF.

The chain couples TRBV6-6 to TRBJ1-6; D not certain. Per the germline V gene, CDR1 is MNHNY and CDR2 is SVGAGI (reference sequence). The CDR3 spans 11 residues. The ends were cut back, 10 bases at V and 10 bases at J, with 11 bases in the middle. The CDR3 nucleotides are TGTGCCACTGGAGAGTCATCACCCCTCCACTTT. The encoded protein is CATGESSPLHF.